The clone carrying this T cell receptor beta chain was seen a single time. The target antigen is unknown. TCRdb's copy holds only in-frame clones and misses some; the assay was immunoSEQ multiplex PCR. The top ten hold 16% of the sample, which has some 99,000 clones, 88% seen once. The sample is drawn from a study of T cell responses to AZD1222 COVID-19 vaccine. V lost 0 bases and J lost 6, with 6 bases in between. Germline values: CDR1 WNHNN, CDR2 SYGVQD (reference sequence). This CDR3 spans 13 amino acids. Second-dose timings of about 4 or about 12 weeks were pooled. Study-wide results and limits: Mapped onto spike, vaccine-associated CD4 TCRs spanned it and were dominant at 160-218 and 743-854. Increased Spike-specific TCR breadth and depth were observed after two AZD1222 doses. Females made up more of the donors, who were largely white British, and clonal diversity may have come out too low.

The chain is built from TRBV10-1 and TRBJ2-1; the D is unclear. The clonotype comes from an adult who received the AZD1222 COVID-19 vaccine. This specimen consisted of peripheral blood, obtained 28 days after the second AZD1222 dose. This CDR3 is CASSESFSNEQFF. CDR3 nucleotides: TGCGCCAGCAGTGAGTCGTTCTCCAATGAGCAGTTCTTC.